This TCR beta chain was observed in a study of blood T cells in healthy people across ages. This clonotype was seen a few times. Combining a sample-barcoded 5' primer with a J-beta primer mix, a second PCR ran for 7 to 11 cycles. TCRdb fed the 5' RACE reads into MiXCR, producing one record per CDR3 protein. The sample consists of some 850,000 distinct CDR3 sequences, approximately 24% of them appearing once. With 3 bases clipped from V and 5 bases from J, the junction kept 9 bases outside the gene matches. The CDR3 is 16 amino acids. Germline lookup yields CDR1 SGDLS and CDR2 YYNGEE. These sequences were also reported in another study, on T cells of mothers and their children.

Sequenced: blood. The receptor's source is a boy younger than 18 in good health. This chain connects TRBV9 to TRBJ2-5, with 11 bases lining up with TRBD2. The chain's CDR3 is CASSGRLAGPQETQYF. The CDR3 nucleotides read TGTGCCAGCAGCGGCAGACTAGCGGGGCCGCAGGAGACCCAGTACTTC.